This T cell receptor (beta chain) was captured in a study of T-cell memory formation after mild COVID-19 (dated by TCRdb to about 2021). Broadly, across the study: TCR sequence clusters from the two donors were largely donor specific. T-cell clones expanding and contracting after mild COVID-19 in a couple of donors were tracked by longitudinal TCRalpha and TCRbeta repertoire sequencing. The cohort was made up of two young adult volunteers, one female and one male, who were previously healthy. Broad study findings and their caveats: Some responding clones were detected in pre-infection memory, suggesting pre-existing cross-reactive memory T cells joined the SARS-CoV-2 response. From day 15 to 85, contracting clones showed balanced CD4/CD8 phenotypes, whereas a second wave of clones that expanded from day 15 to 37 leaned towards CD4+. SARS-CoV-2 specificity of the second-wave clones peaking on day 37 was not confirmed. The study covered only a couple of mild cases, and larger cohorts including severe cases with pre-infection samples were considered necessary. Contracting CD4+ clones were located mainly in the CM and EM memory subsets, whereas CD8+ clones were found to be enriched in EMRA.

Including the terminal cysteine and phenylalanine, the CDR3 comprises 14 residues. Only the CDR3 DNA stays, 42 bases, in frame from base 1. The CDR1 and CDR2 encoded by the germline V gene (reference sequence) are SGHKS and YYEKEE. V is trimmed back by 5 bases and J by 2 bases, and the junction contains 6 bases that no gene match accounts for. The sequencing machine was an Illumina NovaSeq 6000. cDNA libraries for TCRalpha and TCRbeta were prepared by 5'RACE using constant-segment primers, with sample barcodes and unique molecular identifiers added. Trizol reagent was used to extract RNA from every sample. Library amplification was performed in two PCR steps, and a second sample barcode and Illumina TruSeq adapters were introduced in the second step. Libraries were sequenced on an Illumina NovaSeq with 2 x 150 bp paired-end reads. For the original study's pipeline: With migec v1.2.7, reads were demultiplexed and then collapsed into UMI-guided consensus sequences. Using mixcr v2.1.11, UMI consensuses were aligned to TRA and TRB V and J templates and then assembled into clonotypes. Clonotypes were classified as expanded or contracted when called significant by both edgeR and NoisET, with noise models trained on biological replicates. edgeR calls used a false discovery rate-adjusted p below 0.01 and a log2 fold-change threshold of 1. PCA with hierarchical clustering of max-normalized trajectories of the 1000 most abundant clonotypes was used as exploratory dynamics analysis. Separately sequenced CD4+ and CD8+ repertoires were used to assign a CD4 or CD8 phenotype to each responding clone. TCRdb reanalyzed the raw reads on its own, using fastp at Q25 for trimming and MiXCR for clone calling, and kept in-frame beta chains. Entries that share a CDR3 protein sequence are merged under the most common genes and DNA. The V and J calls reflect TCRdb's pipeline rather than the authors' work. In this sample the table shows fewer than 600,000 distinct CDR3 sequences, roughly 21% of which occur a single time. The ten largest clones take up approximately 8% of the sample.

Ficoll-Paque density gradient centrifugation was used to isolate PBMCs. In the case of this clonotype: Its cognate antigen has yet to be identified. Within one base of it there is no much larger clone, and no base qualities were kept.

Material for sequencing was PBMCs or a T cell subset sorted from them (not recorded which). The TCR was taken from an adult woman who had mild COVID-19 (a few samples of this study predate the infection). The sample titles of this study are shuffled in the database, so cell type and time point are left out; the donor was told from shared clones. The chain was built from TRBV5-5 and TRBJ1-1; TRBD1 matches 7 bases in the middle. CDR3 loop: CASRTGTANTEAFF. The DNA reads TGTGCCAGCAGAACCGGGACAGCCAACACTGAAGCTTTCTTT.